This entry features one T cell receptor beta chain sequence. This record belongs to a study of control samples from healthy donors and cancer patients. Sequencing was performed with immunoSEQ multiplex PCR; in TCRdb, only in-frame clones are kept and a portion is missing. The data contain some 73,000 clones, 94% of them seen just once; the ten biggest clones take up 6.2%. With V trimmed by 4 bases and J by 5 bases, 11 bases remained unmatched. The CDR3 is 17 residues long. CDR1 and CDR2 (germline): SGDLS, YYNGEE. The TCR originated in a woman between 40 and 50 years old in good health. The sequenced sample was blood. The J gene is TRBJ2-1, the V gene TRBV9; TRBD2 matches at 11 bases. The CDR3 coding sequence is TGTGCCAGCAGCATAACTGCTAGCGGGGGGACTGACAATGAGCAGTTCTTC. Protein: CASSITASGGTDNEQFF. The entire variable domain, with the rest obtained from reference TRBV9 and TRBJ2-1, is as follows: DSGVTQTPKHLITATGQRVTLRCSPRSGDLSVYWYQQSLDQGLQFLIQYYNGEERAKGNILERFSAQQFPDLHSELNLSSLELGDSALYFCASSITASGGTDNEQFFGPGTRLTVL.